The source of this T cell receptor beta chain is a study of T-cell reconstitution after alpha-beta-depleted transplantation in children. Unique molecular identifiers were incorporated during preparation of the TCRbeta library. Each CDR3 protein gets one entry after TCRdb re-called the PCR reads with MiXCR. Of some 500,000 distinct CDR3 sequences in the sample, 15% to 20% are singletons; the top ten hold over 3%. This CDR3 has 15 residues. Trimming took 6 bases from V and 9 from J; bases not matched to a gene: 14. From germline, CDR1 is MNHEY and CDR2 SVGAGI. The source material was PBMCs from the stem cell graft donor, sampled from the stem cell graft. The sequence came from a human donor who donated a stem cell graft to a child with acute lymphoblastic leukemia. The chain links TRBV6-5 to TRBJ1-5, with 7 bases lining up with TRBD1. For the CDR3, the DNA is TGTGCCAGCAGCCCGACCGCCACTTACAGGGGGCCCCAGCATTTT. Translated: CASSPTATYRGPQHF.